This T cell receptor (beta chain) was retrieved from a study of blood T cell repertoires in COVID-19. Looking at the study overall: Acute and convalescent COVID-19 specimens originated in the United States, Italy and Spain. Sample material is recorded as cDNA or gDNA derived from T cells, B-cell-depleted T cells, or PBMCs.

In the original analysis: Using reference gene primer amplification, nucleated cell counts were estimated. The method was immunoSEQ multiplex PCR; TCRdb's version includes in-frame clones alone and lacks a portion of them. Clonal size and the V and J genes are those of that table, whereas D and trimming came from the DNA. The profile covers 75,000 to 90,000 clones, with about 89% appearing a single time and approximately 4.4% taken by the ten largest. Trimming shortened V by 3 bases and J by 9 bases, and 15 bases separated the two germline ends. Germline V lookup: CDR1 KGHSH, CDR2 LQKENI. The CDR3 length is 15 residues.

The gene calls are TRBV18 and TRBJ1-6; TRBD1 might be the D (6 bases). The sample comprised peripheral blood. The receptor's source is a man aged 50-60 years with active or convalescent COVID-19. The CDR3 reads CASSPSDRSGSPLHF. The CDR3 coding sequence is TGTGCCAGCTCACCCTCGGACAGAAGCGGTTCACCCCTCCACTTT.